Listed here is a single T cell receptor beta chain. This CDR3 is built from 16 residues. The germline V gene has CDR1 SGHTA and CDR2 FQGNSA. With V trimmed by 5 bases and J by 7 bases, 14 bases remained unmatched. This specimen comes from a study of radiation and T cells in renal cell carcinoma. Overall study context: Nephrectomy followed 15 Gy stereotactic body radiation by 4 weeks.

Clones were read by immunoSEQ multiplex PCR, and TCRdb kept only the in-frame ones, dropping some. Among approximately 75,000 clones listed, 82% were seen once. This sample's time point: blood 2 weeks post-SBRT. This sample's treatment: 15 Gy SBRT to primary tumor, nephrectomy 4 weeks later. The sequence was collected from a man aged 55 to 69 with renal cell carcinoma. The sample consisted of blood, taken from a patient whose treatment included radiotherapy and nephrectomy. The gene calls are TRBV7-2 and TRBJ2-1; 7 bases match TRBD2. Here the CDR3 DNA reads TGTGCCAGCAGCGCCCCTGGGCGGGAGTCAATAAATGAGCAGTTCTTC. It encodes CASSAPGRESINEQFF. Full variable domain (remainder filled in from reference TRBV7-2 and TRBJ2-1): GAGVSQSPSNKVTEKGKDVELRCDPISGHTALYWYRQSLGQGLEFLIYFQGNSAPDKSGLPSDRFSAERTGGSVSTLTIQRTQQEDSAVYLCASSAPGRESINEQFFGPGTRLTVL.